The 26 T cell receptor beta chains below come from one sample, sequenced in a study of beta chain features in type 1 diabetes (dated by TCRdb to between 2017 and 2018). Broad study findings and their caveats: A moderate but significant shortening of TCRB CDR3 length was observed in type 1 diabetes patients in all four CD4+ subsets.

Library creation used the immunoSEQ multiplex PCR assay. The entire amount of isolated RNA was reverse transcribed using the High Capacity cDNA Reverse Transcription Kit, so the sequenced TCRB transcripts were expressed ones. Held by TCRdb, this immuneACCESS table contains in-frame sequences only and omits some clones. Under half of the omission traces to an unresolved V gene where checked; the cause of the rest is unknown. Present in this sample are some 370,000 clones, over 8.5% of which were seen just once. About 0.64% of the sample lies in the top ten. The antigens these receptors bind are not known. Sequencing was done on a sample of central memory CD4+ T cells from blood. The receptor source for this set is a man aged 30 to 39 with type 1 diabetes.

The chain has TRBV7-9 and TRBJ2-3, with D unclear. Germline values: CDR1 SEHNR, CDR2 FQNEAQ (reference sequence). The CDR3 has 14 amino acids. Trimming pared 5 bases from V and 0 bases from J, leaving 9 bases between. The CDR3 is CASSPTWSTDTQYF. The CDR3 coding sequence is TGTGCCAGCAGCCCAACGTGGAGCACAGATACGCAGTATTTT. The whole variable domain, filled in from reference TRBV7-9 and TRBJ2-3, reads DTGVSQNPRHKITKRGQNVTFRCDPISEHNRLYWYRQTLGQGPEFLTYFQNEAQLEKSRLLSDRFSAERPKGSFSTLEIQRTEQGDSAMYLCASSPTWSTDTQYFGPGTRLTVL.

A note on this clone: The germline gene is not matched at one end of the junction; a read error may be the cause. V and J are TRBV6-6 and TRBJ2-6; no clear D. The CDR3 is 14 amino acids. Germline values: CDR1 MNHNY, CDR2 SVGAGI (reference sequence). Here the CDR3 reads CAISESPGANVLTF. CDR3 nucleotide sequence: TGTGCCATCAGTGAGTCGCCAGGGGCCAACGTCCTGACTTTC.

This clone was recorded a few times. J is TRBJ1-5 and V is TRBV15, with D maybe TRBD1 (5 bases). This CDR3 comprises 14 residues. Germline V gene data show CDR1 as LNHNV and CDR2 as YYDKDF (reference sequence). The V end was cut by 7 bases, the J end by 7 bases, with 17 bases between. CDR3 nucleotide sequence: TGTGCCACCACCGGGGGGATGGTGGGGCAGCCCCAGCATTTT. It specifies CATTGGMVGQPQHF.

This clone was detected a few times. The chain combines TRBV28 with TRBJ2-1; 12 nucleotides match TRBD1. This CDR3 spans 15 amino acids. Per germline, CDR1 MDHEN and CDR2 SYDVKM. V gave up 6 bases and J gave up 10 bases; unmatched junction bases: 10. The CDR3 loop is CASRQGTGGAKEQFF. CDR3 bases: TGTGCCAGCAGACAGGGGACAGGGGGCGCGAAGGAGCAGTTCTTC.

This clone was found many times. The V gene is TRBV10-2, the J gene TRBJ2-7, with 7 bases matching TRBD1. Germline CDR1 and CDR2: WSHSY and SAAADI. J gave up 2 bases and V 3 bases, and 4 bases lay outside the gene matches. CDR3 length: 14 amino acids. The CDR3 sequence: CASSDATGTYEQYF. The CDR3 DNA is TGCGCCAGCAGTGACGCGACAGGGACCTACGAGCAGTACTTC.

This clone was seen a few times. The gene calls are TRBV7-9 and TRBJ1-4; 8 bases map to TRBD1. The junction had 4 bases not matched to a gene; V was cut back by 5 bases and J by 8 bases. CDR1 SEHNR and CDR2 FQNEAQ come from the germline V gene (reference sequence). CDR3 length equals 13 residues. The CDR3 DNA sequence: TGTGCCAGCAGCGGACAGGGTTTGGAAAAACTGTTTTTT. Amino acids: CASSGQGLEKLFF. The variable domain in full, completed from reference TRBV7-9 and TRBJ1-4, reads DTGVSQNPRHKITKRGQNVTFRCDPISEHNRLYWYRQTLGQGPEFLTYFQNEAQLEKSRLLSDRFSAERPKGSFSTLEIQRTEQGDSAMYLCASSGQGLEKLFFGSGTQLSVL.

This clone was observed at least ten times. V usage is TRBV7-2 and J usage is TRBJ2-7; D remains unclear. V lost 5 bases, J lost 0 bases, and 11 bases lay in between. Germline values: CDR1 SGHTA, CDR2 FQGNSA. The CDR3 covers 14 residues. The CDR3 DNA sequence: TGTGCCAGCAGCGCCTCTTTGAGCTCCTACGAGCAGTACTTC. Its protein is CASSASLSSYEQYF. The full variable domain, with the rest looked up from reference TRBV7-2 and TRBJ2-7, is GAGVSQSPSNKVTEKGKDVELRCDPISGHTALYWYRQSLGQGLEFLIYFQGNSAPDKSGLPSDRFSAERTGGSVSTLTIQRTQQEDSAVYLCASSASLSSYEQYFGPGTRLTVT.

The chain recombines TRBV15 with TRBJ1-1; D not resolved. CDR1 is LNHNV and CDR2 is YYDKDF in the germline V gene (reference sequence). V lost 4 bases, J lost 6 bases, and 12 bases lay in between. CDR3 length: 13 amino acids. This chain's CDR3 is CATSIRRAAEAFF. For the CDR3, the DNA is TGTGCCACCAGCATTCGGCGGGCGGCTGAAGCTTTCTTT.

Only a few counts were recorded for this clone. CDR3 nucleotide sequence: TGTGCGAGTCGGGGGGCTGGGGCCAACGTCCTGACTTTC. It translates to CASRGAGANVLTF. The chain is built from TRBV18 and TRBJ2-6, with 7 bases identical to TRBD2. The CDR3 runs 13 residues. Germline loops: CDR1 KGHSH, CDR2 LQKENI.

With regard to this clone: The sample holds other DNA sequences that translate to the same CDR3. The chain uses TRBV7-3 and TRBJ2-5; D assignment may be TRBD1 or TRBD2 (5 bases each). This CDR3 region has 13 residues. V dropped 5 bases and J dropped 3 bases, with 10 bases sitting between them. The germline gives CDR1 SGHTA, CDR2 FQGTGA. CDR3 bases: TGTGCCAGCAGCCGGGGCAGGGAAGAGACCCAGTACTTC. It is translated as CASSRGREETQYF.

The chain is built from TRBV7-9 and TRBJ1-5; TRBD1 matches at 8 bases. V was clipped by 6 bases and J by 4 bases; unmatched bases: 11. Germline CDR1 and CDR2: SEHNR and FQNEAQ (reference sequence). The CDR3 consists of 16 residues. CDR3 in amino acids: CASSSHLRTGNQPQHF. The DNA for the CDR3 is TGTGCCAGCAGTTCTCATTTACGGACAGGGAATCAGCCCCAGCATTTT.

This clone occurred a few times. The rearrangement joins TRBV7-9 to TRBJ2-2, with 9 nucleotides matching TRBD1. The CDR3 consists of 15 residues. Trimming cost V 8 bases and J 5 bases; bases outside gene matches: 9. Germline lookup yields CDR1 SEHNR and CDR2 FQNEAQ (reference sequence). The DNA for the CDR3 is TGTGCCAGCGGATCGGGACAGGGAGGAACCGGGGAGCTGTTTTTT. It specifies CASGSGQGGTGELFF.

The chain uses TRBV7-6 and TRBJ2-1; 7 bases align to TRBD1. Germline CDR1 is SGHVS and CDR2 is FNYEAQ. This CDR3 is 16 amino acids long. The ends lost 4 bases at V and 2 bases at J; junction bases unmatched: 8. The CDR3 sequence: CASSSLRDRTYNEQFF. DNA of the CDR3: TGTGCCAGCAGCTCCCTCCGGGACAGAACCTACAATGAGCAGTTCTTC. Full variable domain (rest looked up from reference TRBV7-6 and TRBJ2-1): GAGVSQSPRYKVTKRGQDVALRCDPISGHVSLYWYRQALGQGPEFLTYFNYEAQQDKSGLPNDRFSAERPEGSISTLTIQRTEQRDSAMYRCASSSLRDRTYNEQFFGPGTRLTVL.

This chain uses TRBV2 with TRBJ1-5, with TRBD1 matching 11 bases. Germline V gene lookup returns CDR1 SNHLY and CDR2 FYNNEI. The V segment lost 6 bases and the J segment 4 bases; nucleotides outside the gene matches: 2. This CDR3 region has 14 residues. The CDR3 sequence: CASRGTGGNQPQHF. CDR3 in DNA: TGTGCCAGCAGGGGGACAGGGGGTAATCAGCCCCAGCATTTT.

This clone was counted only a few times. CDR3 loop: CAWGRRAEAFF. The CDR3 nucleotides are TGTGCCTGGGGCCGACGGGCTGAAGCTTTCTTT. V gene TRBV30 combines with J gene TRBJ1-1; no reliable D call. This CDR3 has 11 residues. V was trimmed by 5 bases and J by 6 bases, leaving 10 bases between them. The germline gives CDR1 GTSNPN, CDR2 SVGIG (reference sequence).

This clone was detected once. V usage is TRBV2 and J usage is TRBJ2-5, with 10 bases fitting TRBD2. The CDR3 is made up of 16 amino acids. The V segment lost 5 bases and the J segment 4 bases; nucleotides outside the gene matches: 10. Germline assignment: CDR1 SNHLY and CDR2 FYNNEI. The CDR3 protein is CASSNPASGSLETQYF. CDR3 DNA sequence: TGTGCCAGCAGTAACCCGGCTAGCGGGAGTTTAGAGACCCAGTACTTC. Full variable domain (outside the CDR3, taken from reference TRBV2 and TRBJ2-5): EPEVTQTPSHQVTQMGQEVILRCVPISNHLYFYWYRQILGQKVEFLVSFYNNEISEKSEIFDDQFSVERPDGSNFTLKIRSTKLEDSAMYFCASSNPASGSLETQYFGPGTRLLVL.

This chain joins TRBV7-9 and TRBJ2-7; TRBD2 aligns across 14 bases. J gave up 3 bases and V 5 bases, and 15 bases lay outside the gene matches. CDR1 is SEHNR, CDR2 FQNEAQ, per germline (reference sequence). This CDR3 is built from 19 residues. The DNA for the CDR3 is TGTGCCAGCAGCCTGCTCGGGACTAGCGGGAGCAGGATGCTCTACGAGCAGTACTTC. It specifies CASSLLGTSGSRMLYEQYF. Combining the CDR3 with reference TRBV7-9 and TRBJ2-7 gives the whole variable domain DTGVSQNPRHKITKRGQNVTFRCDPISEHNRLYWYRQTLGQGPEFLTYFQNEAQLEKSRLLSDRFSAERPKGSFSTLEIQRTEQGDSAMYLCASSLLGTSGSRMLYEQYFGPGTRLTVT.

This clone was observed a few times. CDR3 in DNA: TGTGCCAGCAGCGCCCCAGGAGGCGCTGAGCAGTTCTTC. Translating it yields CASSAPGGAEQFF. The chain links TRBV9 to TRBJ2-1, with D maybe TRBD2 (5 bases). Germline loops: CDR1 SGDLS, CDR2 YYNGEE. This CDR3 spans 13 amino acids. Trimming removed 3 bases from V and 9 bases from J, with 13 bases in between.

On this clone: This may arise from a read error, as a much more abundant clone is one base away. This sequence joins TRBV5-5 and TRBJ2-5; 11 nucleotides line up with TRBD1. The J segment lost 1 base and the V segment lost 4 bases, leaving 15 bases of the junction unmatched. Per germline, CDR1 SGHKS and CDR2 YYEKEE (reference sequence). The CDR3 extends over 19 amino acids. The CDR3: CASSLGQGDLASVQETQYF. The CDR3 DNA is TGTGCCAGCAGCCTGGGACAGGGGGATCTTGCCTCCGTCCAAGAGACCCAGTACTTC.

The gene calls are TRBV7-8 and TRBJ1-4; the D gene is possibly TRBD1 (6 bases). Germline values: CDR1 SGHVS, CDR2 FQNEAQ. This CDR3 is 16 amino acids long. V was clipped by 1 base and J by 5 bases, with 14 bases between them. The chain's CDR3 is CASSLGRGSLNEKLFF. CDR3 DNA sequence: TGTGCCAGCAGCTTAGGCAGGGGATCGCTCAATGAAAAACTGTTTTTT.

The V call is TRBV18, the J call TRBJ2-7; D not resolved. V shed 4 bases and J shed 0 bases, with 7 bases lying between them. The CDR3 has 13 amino acids. CDR1 KGHSH and CDR2 LQKENI come from the germline V gene. CDR3 bases: TGTGCCAGCTCACAAGGGATCTCCTACGAGCAGTACTTC. This codes for CASSQGISYEQYF.

This clone was seen ten or more times. V usage is TRBV28 and J usage is TRBJ2-7; a weak D match, TRBD1 (5 bases). The CDR3 has 12 residues. Trimming shortened V by 1 base and J by 6 bases, and 7 bases separated the two germline ends. Germline V gene sequence: CDR1 MDHEN, CDR2 SYDVKM. The CDR3 spells CASSLYRREQYF. Written as DNA, the CDR3 is TGTGCCAGCAGTTTATACAGGCGCGAGCAGTACTTC.

The DNA of the CDR3 is TGTGCCAGCAGCTTTCAGGCCCGCGAAATTGCTTTCTTT. Translated, it gives CASSFQAREIAFF. The chain combines TRBV11-2 with TRBJ1-1; D remains unclear. This CDR3 is built from 13 residues. V was trimmed by 3 bases and J by 11 bases, leaving 16 bases between them. Germline CDR1 SGHAT, CDR2 FQNNGV.

A few counts support this clone. The chain employs TRBV13 and TRBJ2-7, with D possibly TRBD1 on 5 matching bases. CDR1 and CDR2 from the germline V gene are PRHDT and FYEKMQ (reference sequence). V lost 1 base, J lost 5 bases, and 12 bases lay in between. The CDR3 has 14 amino acids. This CDR3 is CASSLEGRENEQYF. In DNA form, the CDR3 reads TGTGCCAGCAGCTTAGAGGGCAGGGAAAACGAGCAGTACTTC.

Only a few counts were recorded for this clone. The rearrangement uses TRBV7-4 and TRBJ2-7; D unclear. Germline loops: CDR1 SGHVT, CDR2 SQSDAQ. Deletions cut 1 base from V and 3 bases from J, with 16 bases between. This CDR3 is 16 amino acids long. CDR3 loop: CASSLGGQVSNYEQYF. In nucleotides, the CDR3 is TGTGCCAGCAGCTTAGGTGGGCAGGTCAGTAACTACGAGCAGTACTTC. The entire variable domain, with the rest obtained from reference TRBV7-4 and TRBJ2-7, is as follows: GAGVSQSPRYKVAKRGRDVALRCDSISGHVTLYWYRQTLGQGSEVLTYSQSDAQRDKSGRPSGRFSAERPERSVSTLKIQRTEQGDSAVYLCASSLGGQVSNYEQYFGPGTRLTVT.

This clone was counted only a few times. Distinct nucleotide sequences in the sample also encode this CDR3. The chain recombines TRBV7-9 with TRBJ2-3, with unresolved D. Germline CDR1 and CDR2: SEHNR and FQNEAQ (reference sequence). The CDR3 spans 12 residues. Trimming cost V 3 bases and J 3 bases, with 4 bases left between them. This chain's CDR3 is CASSLGTDTQYF. In DNA form, the CDR3 reads TGTGCCAGCAGCTTGGGGACAGATACGCAGTATTTT. Complete variable domain (other parts from reference TRBV7-9 and TRBJ2-3): DTGVSQNPRHKITKRGQNVTFRCDPISEHNRLYWYRQTLGQGPEFLTYFQNEAQLEKSRLLSDRFSAERPKGSFSTLEIQRTEQGDSAMYLCASSLGTDTQYFGPGTRLTVL.